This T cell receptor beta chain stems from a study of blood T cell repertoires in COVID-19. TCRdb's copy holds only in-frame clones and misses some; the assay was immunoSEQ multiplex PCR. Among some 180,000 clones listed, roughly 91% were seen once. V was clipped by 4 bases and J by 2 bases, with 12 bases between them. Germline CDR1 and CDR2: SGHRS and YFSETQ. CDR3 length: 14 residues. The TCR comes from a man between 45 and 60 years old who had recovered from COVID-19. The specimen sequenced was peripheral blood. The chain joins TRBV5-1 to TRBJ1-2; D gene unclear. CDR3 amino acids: CASSPLTANYGYTF. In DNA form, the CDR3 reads TGCGCCAGCAGCCCCCTCACAGCAAACTATGGCTACACCTTC.